This T cell receptor (beta chain) was captured by sequencing in a study of blood T cell repertoires in COVID-19. The protocol was immunoSEQ multiplex PCR, while the TCRdb copy is restricted to in-frame clones and leaves out a portion. The sample shows 250,000 or so clones, roughly 88% of them seen only once. Germline values: CDR1 SGHRS, CDR2 YFSETQ. This CDR3 has 14 amino acids. After removal of 4 bases from V and 5 bases from J, the junction contained 5 bases not matched to a gene. This receptor was identified in a woman aged 40 to 55 who had been exposed to COVID-19. The specimen sequenced was PBMCs or T cells enriched from blood (not recorded which). The rearrangement joins TRBV5-1 to TRBJ2-1, with 8 positions matching TRBD2. The CDR3 loop reads CASSPSGGDNEQFF. CDR3 DNA: TGCGCCAGCAGCCCCTCGGGAGGGGACAATGAGCAGTTCTTC.